This passage covers 11 T cell receptor beta chains from one sample sequenced in a study of breast tumors, draining lymph nodes, adjacent tissues. Axillary draining lymph nodes of breast cancer patients supplied the node samples. MiXCR was run by TCRdb on the multiplex PCR reads, yielding one entry per CDR3 protein. Of about 200,000 distinct CDR3 sequences in the sample, roughly 31% were seen once. Sample: axillary lymph node tissue. The source of these receptors is a female donor with breast cancer. Some clones in this sample may be carry-over from other donors' samples.

Ten or more counts support this clonotype. The chain joins TRBV4-3 to TRBJ2-2, with D tentatively TRBD1 (5 bases). Germline V lookup: CDR1 LGHNA, CDR2 YSLEER. This CDR3 is 15 amino acids long. V gave up 1 base and J gave up 5 bases, with 11 bases separating them. The CDR3 bases are TGCGCCAGCAGCCAAGGGAAGGGGTGGACCGGGGAGCTGTTTTTT. It encodes CASSQGKGWTGELFF.

This clonotype has just a few counts. The chain links TRBV5-4 to TRBJ2-4; D might be TRBD2 (5 bases). CDR3 length equals 15 residues. Germline values: CDR1 SGHNT, CDR2 YYREEE (reference sequence). Trimming shortened V by 4 bases and J by 1 base, and 12 bases separated the two germline ends. The CDR3 nucleotides are TGTGCCAGCAGCCGCTCGGGATCCGCCAAAAACATTCAGTACTTC. It codes for CASSRSGSAKNIQYF.

The chain uses TRBV12-5 and TRBJ2-7; possibly TRBD2 for D (6 bases). This CDR3 region has 18 residues. Germline V gene data show CDR1 as LGHNT and CDR2 as FRNRAP. V lost 0 bases to trimming and J lost 2 bases, with 20 bases between them. CDR3 loop: CASGLVPQTRRVTYEQYF. The CDR3 nucleotides are TGTGCTAGTGGTTTGGTACCGCAGACAAGGAGGGTTACCTACGAGCAGTACTTC.

This clonotype has a count of ten or more. CDR3 sequence: CASSLEEGLVADTQYF. The CDR3 DNA is TGTGCCAGCAGCTTAGAGGAGGGACTAGTGGCAGATACGCAGTATTTT. This rearrangement joins TRBV7-6 to TRBJ2-3; the match to TRBD2 covers 8 bases. Losses at the gene ends were 1 base for V and 4 bases for J; bases not matched to a gene: 7. The germline CDR1 and CDR2 sequences are SGHVS and FNYEAQ. This CDR3 is built from 16 residues. Drawing the rest from reference TRBV7-6 and TRBJ2-3, the complete variable domain is GAGVSQSPRYKVTKRGQDVALRCDPISGHVSLYWYRQALGQGPEFLTYFNYEAQQDKSGLPNDRFSAERPEGSISTLTIQRTEQRDSAMYRCASSLEEGLVADTQYFGPGTRLTVL.

The chain carries TRBV5-8 and TRBJ2-3; D perhaps matches TRBD2 (6 bases). Germline V gene data show CDR1 as SGHTS and CDR2 as YDEGEE. The germline V and J ends were trimmed by 0 bases and 2 bases, with 13 bases remaining between them. The CDR3 sequence is 16 residues long. CDR3 nucleotide sequence: TGTGCCAGCAGCTTGGCCGCGGGGATATCCACAGATACGCAGTATTTT. Translation gives CASSLAAGISTDTQYF.

The chain carries TRBV5-1 and TRBJ1-1; D ambiguous. Trimming pared 4 bases from V and 5 bases from J, leaving 12 bases between. The CDR3 covers 13 residues. From germline, CDR1 is SGHRS and CDR2 YFSETQ. CDR3 residues: CASSTQIRTEAFF. CDR3 nucleotides: TGCGCCAGCAGCACACAGATTAGGACTGAAGCTTTCTTT. Using reference TRBV5-1 and TRBJ1-1 for the parts outside the CDR3, the full variable domain is KAGVTQTPRYLIKTRGQQVTLSCSPISGHRSVSWYQQTPGQGLQFLFEYFSETQRNKGNFPGRFSGRQFSNSRSEMNVSTLELGDSALYLCASSTQIRTEAFFGQGTRLTVV.

This clonotype was seen ten or more times. J is TRBJ1-5 and V is TRBV12-3 or TRBV12-4; D is undetermined. With 2 bases removed from V and 4 bases from J, the gap between germline ends came to 0 bases. This CDR3 contains 11 residues. This chain's CDR3 is CASSLNQPQHF. For the CDR3, the DNA is TGTGCCAGCAGTTTAAATCAGCCCCAGCATTTT.

By share, this clonotype ranks as medium-sized. DNA for the CDR3: TGTGCCAGCAGTTTAGGGAATACGCAGTATTTT. It is translated as CASSLGNTQYF. The chain combines TRBV12-3 or TRBV12-4 with TRBJ2-3; D unresolved. Trimming removed 1 base at V and 7 bases at J, with 3 bases between. This CDR3 has 11 residues.

This clonotype was detected many times. The DNA for the CDR3 is TGTGCCACCAGTGACACTAACAGGGGGCATGAGACCCAGTACTTC. The encoded protein is CATSDTNRGHETQYF. J is TRBJ2-5 and V is TRBV24-1, with TRBD1 identical over 9 bases. V dropped 4 bases and J dropped 5; count of bases not matched to a gene: 7. The germline CDR1 and CDR2 sequences are KGHDR and SFDVKD. This CDR3 is built from 15 residues.

This clonotype has a count of ten or more. The rearrangement uses TRBV28 and TRBJ2-7, with D perhaps being TRBD1 or TRBD2 (6 bases each). Germline V CDR1 and CDR2: MDHEN, SYDVKM. Trimming took 4 bases from V and 4 from J, leaving 17 bases between them. This CDR3 is 15 amino acids long. The CDR3 spells CASSSTGFGTYEQYF. The DNA of the CDR3 is TGTGCCAGCAGTTCCACAGGGTTTGGGACTTACGAGCAGTACTTC.

The table lists this clonotype with many counts. The chain joins TRBV5-5 to TRBJ2-6; D is perhaps TRBD1 (6 bases). The V end lost 6 bases, the J end lost 3 bases, and 16 bases lay between the germline ends. Germline loops: CDR1 SGHKS, CDR2 YYEKEE (reference sequence). This CDR3 comprises 16 residues. This CDR3 reads CASTSGTPFGANVLTF. In nucleotides, the CDR3 is TGTGCCAGCACCTCCGGGACACCGTTTGGGGCCAACGTCCTGACTTTC. The full variable domain, its missing parts supplied by reference TRBV5-5 and TRBJ2-6, is DAGVTQSPTHLIKTRGQQVTLRCSPISGHKSVSWYQQVLGQGPQFIFQYYEKEERGRGNFPDRFSARQFPNYSSELNVNALLLGDSALYLCASTSGTPFGANVLTFGAGSRLTVL.